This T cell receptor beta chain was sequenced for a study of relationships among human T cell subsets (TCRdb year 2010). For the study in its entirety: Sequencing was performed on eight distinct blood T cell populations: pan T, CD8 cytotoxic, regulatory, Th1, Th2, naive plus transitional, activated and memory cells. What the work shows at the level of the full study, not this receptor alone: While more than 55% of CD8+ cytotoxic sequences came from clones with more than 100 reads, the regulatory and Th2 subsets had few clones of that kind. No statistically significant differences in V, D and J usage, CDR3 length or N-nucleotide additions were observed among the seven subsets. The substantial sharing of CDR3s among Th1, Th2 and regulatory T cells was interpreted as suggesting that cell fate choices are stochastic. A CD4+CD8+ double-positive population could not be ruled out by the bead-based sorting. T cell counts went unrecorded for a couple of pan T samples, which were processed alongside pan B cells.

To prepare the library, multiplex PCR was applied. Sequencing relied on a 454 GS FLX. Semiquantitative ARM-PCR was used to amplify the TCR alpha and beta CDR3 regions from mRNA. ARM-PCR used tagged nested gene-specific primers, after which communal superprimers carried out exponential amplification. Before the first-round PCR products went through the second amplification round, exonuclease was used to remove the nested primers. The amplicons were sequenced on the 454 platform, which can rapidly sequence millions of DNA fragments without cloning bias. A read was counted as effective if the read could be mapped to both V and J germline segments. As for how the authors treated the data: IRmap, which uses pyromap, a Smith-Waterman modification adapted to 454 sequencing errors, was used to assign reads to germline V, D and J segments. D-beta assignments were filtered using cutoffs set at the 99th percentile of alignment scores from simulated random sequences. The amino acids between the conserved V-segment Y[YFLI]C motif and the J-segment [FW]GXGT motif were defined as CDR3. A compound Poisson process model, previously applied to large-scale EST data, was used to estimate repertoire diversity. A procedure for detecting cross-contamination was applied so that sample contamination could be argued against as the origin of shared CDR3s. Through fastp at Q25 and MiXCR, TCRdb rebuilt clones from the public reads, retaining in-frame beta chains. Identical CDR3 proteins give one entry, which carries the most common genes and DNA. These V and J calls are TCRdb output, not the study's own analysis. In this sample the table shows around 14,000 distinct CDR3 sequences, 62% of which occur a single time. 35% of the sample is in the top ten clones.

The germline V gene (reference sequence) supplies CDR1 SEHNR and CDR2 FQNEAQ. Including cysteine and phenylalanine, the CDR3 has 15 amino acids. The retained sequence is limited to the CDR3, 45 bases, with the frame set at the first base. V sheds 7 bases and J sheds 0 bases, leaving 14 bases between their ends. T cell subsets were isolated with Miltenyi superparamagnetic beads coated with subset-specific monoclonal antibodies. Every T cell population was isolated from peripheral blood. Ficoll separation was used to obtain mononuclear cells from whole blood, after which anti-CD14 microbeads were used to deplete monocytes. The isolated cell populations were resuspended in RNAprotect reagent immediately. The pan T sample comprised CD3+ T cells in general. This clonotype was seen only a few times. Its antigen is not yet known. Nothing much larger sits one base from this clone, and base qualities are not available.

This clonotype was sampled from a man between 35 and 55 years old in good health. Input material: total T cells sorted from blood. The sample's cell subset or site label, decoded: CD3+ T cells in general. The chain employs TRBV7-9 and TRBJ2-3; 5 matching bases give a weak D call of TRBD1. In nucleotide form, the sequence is TGTGCCAGCAACCAGGTGGGGCTTAGCACAGATACGCAGTATTTT. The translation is CASNQVGLSTDTQYF.